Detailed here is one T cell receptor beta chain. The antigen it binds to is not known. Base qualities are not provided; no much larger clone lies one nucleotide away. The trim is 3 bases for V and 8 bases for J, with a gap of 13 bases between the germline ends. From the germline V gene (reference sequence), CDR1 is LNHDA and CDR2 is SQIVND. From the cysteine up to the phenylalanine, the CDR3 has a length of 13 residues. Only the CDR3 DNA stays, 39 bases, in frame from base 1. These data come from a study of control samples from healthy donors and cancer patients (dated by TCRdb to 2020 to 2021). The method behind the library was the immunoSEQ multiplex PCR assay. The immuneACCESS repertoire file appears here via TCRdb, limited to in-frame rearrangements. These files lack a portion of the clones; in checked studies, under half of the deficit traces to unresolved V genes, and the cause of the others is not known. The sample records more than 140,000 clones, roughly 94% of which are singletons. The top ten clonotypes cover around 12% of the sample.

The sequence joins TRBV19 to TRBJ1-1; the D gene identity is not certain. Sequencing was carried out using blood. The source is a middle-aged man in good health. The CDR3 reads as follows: CASSISPRGEAFF. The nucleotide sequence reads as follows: TGTGCCAGTAGTATTTCCCCTCGAGGGGAAGCTTTCTTT. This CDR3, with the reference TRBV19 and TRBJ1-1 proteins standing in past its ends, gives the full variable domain DGGITQSPKYLFRKEGQNVTLSCEQNLNHDAMYWYRQDPGQGLRLIYYSQIVNDFQKGDIAEGYSVSREKKESFPLTVTSAQKNPTAFYLCASSISPRGEAFFGQGTRLTVV.